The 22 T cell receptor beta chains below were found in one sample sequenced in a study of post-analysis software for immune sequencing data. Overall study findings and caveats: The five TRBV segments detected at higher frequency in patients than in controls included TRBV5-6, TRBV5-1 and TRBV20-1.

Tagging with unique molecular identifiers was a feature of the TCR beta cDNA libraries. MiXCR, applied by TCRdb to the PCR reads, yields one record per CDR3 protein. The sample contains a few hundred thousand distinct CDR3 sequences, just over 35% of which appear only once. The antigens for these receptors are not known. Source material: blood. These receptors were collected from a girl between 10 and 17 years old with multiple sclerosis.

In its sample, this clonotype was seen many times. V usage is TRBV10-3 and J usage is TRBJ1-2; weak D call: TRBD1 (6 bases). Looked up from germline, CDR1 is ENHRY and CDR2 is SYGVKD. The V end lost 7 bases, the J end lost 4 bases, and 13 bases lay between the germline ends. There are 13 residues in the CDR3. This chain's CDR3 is CAITSDRLYGYTF. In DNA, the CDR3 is TGTGCCATCACTTCCGACAGGCTCTATGGCTACACCTTC.

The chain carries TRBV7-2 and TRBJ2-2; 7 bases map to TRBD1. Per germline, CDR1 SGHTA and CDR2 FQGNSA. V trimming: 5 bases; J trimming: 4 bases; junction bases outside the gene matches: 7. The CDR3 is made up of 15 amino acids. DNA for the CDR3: TGTGCCAGCAGCACTTTACAGGGGAGCACCGGGGAGCTGTTTTTT. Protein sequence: CASSTLQGSTGELFF.

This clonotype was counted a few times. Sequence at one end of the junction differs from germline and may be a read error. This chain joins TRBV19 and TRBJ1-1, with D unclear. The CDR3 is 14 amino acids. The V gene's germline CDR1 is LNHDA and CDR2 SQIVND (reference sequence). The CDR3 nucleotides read TGTGCCGGTAGTATAAGTCTTATGAACACTGAAGCTTTCTTT. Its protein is CAGSISLMNTEAFF.

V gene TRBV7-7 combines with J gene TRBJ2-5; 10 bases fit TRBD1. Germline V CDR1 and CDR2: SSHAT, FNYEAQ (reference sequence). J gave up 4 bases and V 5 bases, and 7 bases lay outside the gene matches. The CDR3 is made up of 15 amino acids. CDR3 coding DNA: TGTGCCAGCAGCCGGGGAGGACAGGGGGGAGAGACCCAGTACTTC. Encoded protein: CASSRGGQGGETQYF. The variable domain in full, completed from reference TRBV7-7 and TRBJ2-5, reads GAGVSQSPRYKVTKRGQDVTLRCDPISSHATLYWYQQALGQGPEFLTYFNYEAQPDKSGLPSDRFSAERPEGSISTLTIQRTEQRDSAMYRCASSRGGQGGETQYFGPGTRLLVL.

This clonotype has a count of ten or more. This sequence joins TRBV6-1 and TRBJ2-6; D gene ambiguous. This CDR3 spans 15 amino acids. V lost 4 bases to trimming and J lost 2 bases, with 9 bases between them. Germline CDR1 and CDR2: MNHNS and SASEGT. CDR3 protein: CASSVRQAGANVLTF. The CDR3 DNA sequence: TGTGCCAGCAGTGTTAGGCAGGCTGGGGCCAACGTCCTGACTTTC.

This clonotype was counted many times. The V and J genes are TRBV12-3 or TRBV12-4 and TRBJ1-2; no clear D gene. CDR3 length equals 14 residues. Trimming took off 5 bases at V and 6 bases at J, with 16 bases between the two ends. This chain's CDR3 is CASSIPGFGDGYTF. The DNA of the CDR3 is TGTGCCAGCAGTATACCGGGCTTCGGGGATGGCTACACCTTC.

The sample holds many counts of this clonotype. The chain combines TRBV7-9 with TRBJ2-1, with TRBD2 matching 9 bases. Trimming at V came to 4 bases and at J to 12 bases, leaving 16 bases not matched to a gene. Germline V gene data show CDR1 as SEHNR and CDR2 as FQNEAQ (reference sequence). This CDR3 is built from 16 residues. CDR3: CASSYSPTSGYAGQFF. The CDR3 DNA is TGTGCCAGCAGCTATTCGCCAACTAGCGGGTACGCCGGGCAGTTCTTC.

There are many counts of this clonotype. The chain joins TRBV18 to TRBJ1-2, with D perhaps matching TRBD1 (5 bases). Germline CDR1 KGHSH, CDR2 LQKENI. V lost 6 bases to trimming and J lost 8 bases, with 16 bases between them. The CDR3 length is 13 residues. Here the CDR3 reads CASSLRDVQGYTF. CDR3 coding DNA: TGTGCCAGCTCGTTAAGGGACGTCCAAGGCTACACCTTC.

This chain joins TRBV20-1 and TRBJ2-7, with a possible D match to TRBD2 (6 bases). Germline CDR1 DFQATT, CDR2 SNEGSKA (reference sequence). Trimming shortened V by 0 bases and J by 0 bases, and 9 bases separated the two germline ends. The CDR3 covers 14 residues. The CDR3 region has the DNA TGCAGTGCTAGAGAGGCTAGCGACTCCTACGAGCAGTACTTC. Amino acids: CSAREASDSYEQYF.

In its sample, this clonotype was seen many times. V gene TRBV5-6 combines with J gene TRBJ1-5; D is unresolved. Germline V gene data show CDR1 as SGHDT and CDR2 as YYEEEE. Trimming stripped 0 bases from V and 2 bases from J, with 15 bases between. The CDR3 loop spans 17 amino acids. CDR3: CASSLGETRRGNQPQHF. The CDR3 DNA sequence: TGTGCCAGCAGCTTGGGCGAAACCCGCCGTGGCAATCAGCCCCAGCATTTT.

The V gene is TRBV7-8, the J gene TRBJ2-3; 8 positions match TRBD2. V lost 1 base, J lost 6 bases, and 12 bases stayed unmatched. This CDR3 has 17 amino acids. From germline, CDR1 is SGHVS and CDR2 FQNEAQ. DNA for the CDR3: TGTGCCAGCAGCTTAGGGGGACTAGTGACCTCCGGGGATACGCAGTATTTT. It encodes CASSLGGLVTSGDTQYF.

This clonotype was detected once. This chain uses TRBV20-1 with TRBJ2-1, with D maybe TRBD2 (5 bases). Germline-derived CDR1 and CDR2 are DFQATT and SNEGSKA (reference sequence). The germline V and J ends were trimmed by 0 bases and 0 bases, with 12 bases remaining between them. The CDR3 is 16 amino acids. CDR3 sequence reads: CSARDLSGFSYNEQFF. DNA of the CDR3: TGCAGTGCTAGAGATCTAAGCGGCTTCTCCTACAATGAGCAGTTCTTC.

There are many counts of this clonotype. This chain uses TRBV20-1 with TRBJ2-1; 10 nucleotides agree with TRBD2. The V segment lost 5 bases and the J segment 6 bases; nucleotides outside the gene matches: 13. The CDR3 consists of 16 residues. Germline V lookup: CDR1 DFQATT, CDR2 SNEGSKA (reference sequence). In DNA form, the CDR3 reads TGCAGTGCTGATGGGGCTAGCGGGAGTATAGGCAATGAGCAGTTCTTC. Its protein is CSADGASGSIGNEQFF.

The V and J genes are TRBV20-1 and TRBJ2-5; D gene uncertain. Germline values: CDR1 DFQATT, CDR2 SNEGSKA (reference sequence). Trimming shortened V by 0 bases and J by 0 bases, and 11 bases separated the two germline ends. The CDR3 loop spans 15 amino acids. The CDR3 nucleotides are TGCAGTGCTAGAGAGGGATTTTTCCACCAAGAGACCCAGTACTTC. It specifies CSAREGFFHQETQYF.

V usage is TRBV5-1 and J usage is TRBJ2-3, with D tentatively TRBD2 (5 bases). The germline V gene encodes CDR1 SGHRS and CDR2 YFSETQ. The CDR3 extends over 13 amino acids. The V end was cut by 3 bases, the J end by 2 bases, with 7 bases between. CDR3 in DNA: TGCGCCAGCAGCTCCGGACTCACAGATACGCAGTATTTT. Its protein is CASSSGLTDTQYF.

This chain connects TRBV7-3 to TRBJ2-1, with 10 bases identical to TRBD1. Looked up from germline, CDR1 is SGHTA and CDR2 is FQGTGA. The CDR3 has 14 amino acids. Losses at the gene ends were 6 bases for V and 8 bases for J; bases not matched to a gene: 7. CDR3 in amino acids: CASSRGTGVDEQFF. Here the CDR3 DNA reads TGTGCCAGCAGTCGCGGGACAGGGGTCGATGAGCAGTTCTTC. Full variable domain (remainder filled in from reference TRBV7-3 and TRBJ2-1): GAGVSQTPSNKVTEKGKYVELRCDPISGHTALYWYRQSLGQGPEFLIYFQGTGAADDSGLPNDRFFAVRPEGSVSTLKIQRTERGDSAVYLCASSRGTGVDEQFFGPGTRLTVL.

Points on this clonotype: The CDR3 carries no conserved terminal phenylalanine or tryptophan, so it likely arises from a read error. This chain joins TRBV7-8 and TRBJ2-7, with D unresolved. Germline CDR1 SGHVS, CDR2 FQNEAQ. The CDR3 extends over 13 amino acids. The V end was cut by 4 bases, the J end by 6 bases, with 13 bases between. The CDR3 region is CASSSTGGLEQYL. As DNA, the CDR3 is TGTGCCAGCAGCTCCACGGGTGGGCTCGAGCAGTACTTA.

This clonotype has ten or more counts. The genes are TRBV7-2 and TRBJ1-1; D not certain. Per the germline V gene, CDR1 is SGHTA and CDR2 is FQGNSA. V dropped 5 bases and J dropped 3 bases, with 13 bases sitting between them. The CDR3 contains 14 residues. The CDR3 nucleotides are TGTGCCAGCAGCCCTAGAAGGGTCCACACTGAAGCTTTCTTT. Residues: CASSPRRVHTEAFF.

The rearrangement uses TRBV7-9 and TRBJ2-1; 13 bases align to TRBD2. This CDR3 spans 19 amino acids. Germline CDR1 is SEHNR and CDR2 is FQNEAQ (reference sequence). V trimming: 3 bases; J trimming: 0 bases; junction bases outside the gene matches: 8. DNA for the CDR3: TGTGCCAGCAGCTTGGGACTAGCGGGACCCAGGAGCTCCTACAATGAGCAGTTCTTC. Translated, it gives CASSLGLAGPRSSYNEQFF.

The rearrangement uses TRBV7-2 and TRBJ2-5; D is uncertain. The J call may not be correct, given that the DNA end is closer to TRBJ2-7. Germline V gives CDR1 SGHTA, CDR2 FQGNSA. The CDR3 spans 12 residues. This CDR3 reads CASNFRNYEQYF. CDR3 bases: TGTGCCAGCAACTTCAGGAATTACGAGCAGTACTTC.

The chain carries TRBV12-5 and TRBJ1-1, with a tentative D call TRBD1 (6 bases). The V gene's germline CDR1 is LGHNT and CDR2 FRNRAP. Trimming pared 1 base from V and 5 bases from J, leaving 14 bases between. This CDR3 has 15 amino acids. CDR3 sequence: CASGLGTTGGTEAFF. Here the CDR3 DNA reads TGTGCTAGTGGTTTGGGAACGACAGGAGGTACTGAAGCTTTCTTT. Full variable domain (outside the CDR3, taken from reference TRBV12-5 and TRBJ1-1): DARVTQTPRHKVTEMGQEVTMRCQPILGHNTVFWYRQTMMQGLELLAYFRNRAPLDDSGMPKDRFSAEMPDATLATLKIQPSEPRDSAVYFCASGLGTTGGTEAFFGQGTRLTVV.

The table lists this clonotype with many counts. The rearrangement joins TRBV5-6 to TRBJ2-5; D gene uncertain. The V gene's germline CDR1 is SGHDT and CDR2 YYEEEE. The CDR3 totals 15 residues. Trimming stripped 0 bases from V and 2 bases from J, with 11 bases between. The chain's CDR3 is CASSLVGRAQETQYF. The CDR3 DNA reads TGTGCCAGCAGCTTGGTGGGAAGGGCTCAAGAGACCCAGTACTTC.